These 2 T cell receptor beta chains were all obtained from the same sample, sequenced in a study of T cell responses to AZD1222 COVID-19 vaccine. Repertoires were generated with immunoSEQ multiplex PCR, while TCRdb's copy carries only in-frame clones and drops some. The data hold roughly 160,000 clones, with about nine tenths observed a single time. Sequencing was performed on peripheral blood, taken on day 0 of AZD1222 vaccination. The receptors were gathered from an adult in good health.

This chain joins TRBV7-9 and TRBJ2-3; the D is unclear. Germline loops: CDR1 SEHNR, CDR2 FQNEAQ (reference sequence). Trimming pared 4 bases from V and 0 bases from J, leaving 11 bases between. The CDR3 has 15 amino acids. The DNA for the CDR3 is TGTGCCAGCAGCTCCCGGACGACTAGCACAGATACGCAGTATTTT. Translation gives CASSSRTTSTDTQYF.

This clone qualifies as medium-sized. The chain links TRBV6-2 or TRBV6-3 to TRBJ2-2; a weak D match, TRBD2 (6 bases). Trimming removed 5 bases from V and 3 bases from J, with 10 bases in between. In germline, CDR1 is MNHEY, CDR2 SVGEGT. The CDR3 covers 14 residues. The CDR3 sequence is CASSPGTDTGELFF. The CDR3 coding sequence is TGTGCCAGCAGTCCCGGGACTGACACCGGGGAGCTGTTTTTT.